These 9 T cell receptor beta chains were sequenced from one sample in a study of T cells after yellow fever vaccination. In TCRdb, the 5' RACE reads were re-called with MiXCR into one record per CDR3 protein. The sample consists of around 360,000 distinct CDR3 sequences, roughly 11% of them appearing once. The sample consisted of PBMCs, taken on the day of the first yellow fever vaccination. Receptor source: a man between 18 and 29 years old who received the YFV17D yellow fever vaccine.

The rearrangement joins TRBV29-1 to TRBJ2-1; unclear D gene. The CDR3 is 14 amino acids. Germline CDR1 SQVTM, CDR2 ANQGSEA. With 0 bases removed from V and 9 bases from J, the gap between germline ends came to 15 bases. The CDR3 coding sequence is TGCAGCGTTGAAGATGGTAAAGGTATAGGTGAGCAGTTCTTC. Encoded protein: CSVEDGKGIGEQFF.

The V gene is TRBV7-9, the J gene TRBJ1-4; 10 nucleotides align to TRBD1. Trimming at V came to 0 bases and at J to 8 bases, leaving 6 bases not matched to a gene. From germline, CDR1 is SEHNR and CDR2 FQNEAQ (reference sequence). The CDR3 is 16 residues long. CDR3 coding DNA: TGTGCCAGCAGCTTAGCCAGGGGGACAGGGGACGAAAAACTGTTTTTT. This encodes CASSLARGTGDEKLFF. Supplemented by reference TRBV7-9 and TRBJ1-4, the full variable domain reads DTGVSQNPRHKITKRGQNVTFRCDPISEHNRLYWYRQTLGQGPEFLTYFQNEAQLEKSRLLSDRFSAERPKGSFSTLEIQRTEQGDSAMYLCASSLARGTGDEKLFFGSGTQLSVL.

This clonotype was seen only a few times. The chain has TRBV5-1 and TRBJ1-2; D perhaps matches TRBD1 (6 bases). Germline CDR1 reads SGHRS; CDR2 reads YFSETQ. V shed 2 bases and J shed 10 bases, with 15 bases lying between them. This CDR3 has 13 residues. CDR3 sequence: CASSLASRGIYTF. The CDR3, as DNA: TGCGCCAGCAGCTTAGCATCCAGGGGTATCTACACCTTC.

The chain links TRBV4-3 to TRBJ1-6; no definite D call. Trimming cost V 4 bases and J 9 bases, with 19 bases left between them. Germline CDR1 reads LGHNA; CDR2 reads YSLEER. The CDR3 is 16 amino acids. The CDR3 loop reads CASSPRSTTDGSPLHF. The CDR3 DNA follows: TGCGCCAGCAGCCCTCGGTCCACCACGGACGGTTCACCCCTCCACTTT.

This clonotype occurred a few times. The V call is TRBV24-1, the J call TRBJ2-1; tentative D call: TRBD2 (5 bases). Germline V CDR1 and CDR2: KGHDR, SFDVKD. This CDR3 comprises 19 residues. Trimming shortened V by 5 bases and J by 6 bases, and 28 bases separated the two germline ends. The CDR3 region has the DNA TGTGCCACCAGTGGCACAGATCTACGGGCGCGGGTAGTAAGCAATGAGCAGTTCTTC. It specifies CATSGTDLRARVVSNEQFF.

The rearrangement joins TRBV24-1 to TRBJ2-1; 11 nucleotides align to TRBD1. V was pared by 1 base and J by 6 bases, with 4 bases of the junction left unmatched. The CDR3 runs 16 residues. Germline loops: CDR1 KGHDR, CDR2 SFDVKD. The CDR3 region has the DNA TGTGCCACCAGTGATTTATCCGGGACAGGGGGCAATGAGCAGTTCTTC. Protein: CATSDLSGTGGNEQFF.

This clonotype was seen at least ten times. The chain uses TRBV10-3 and TRBJ2-6, with D maybe TRBD2 (6 bases). Germline V gene sequence: CDR1 ENHRY, CDR2 SYGVKD. Trimming removed 4 bases at V and 2 bases at J, with 12 bases between. The CDR3 has 16 amino acids. This CDR3 reads CAISGTGGAGANVLTF. Here the CDR3 DNA reads TGTGCCATCAGTGGAACAGGAGGGGCTGGGGCCAACGTCCTGACTTTC.

This clonotype was seen a few times. The chain couples TRBV7-2 to TRBJ1-6; D is unclear. The V and J ends lost 1 base and 0 bases respectively, with 7 bases between them. The CDR3 is made up of 16 amino acids. Germline-derived CDR1 and CDR2 are SGHTA and FQGNSA. The DNA for the CDR3 is TGTGCCAGCAGCTTAGTTCCTAACTCCTATAATTCACCCCTCCACTTT. This translates into CASSLVPNSYNSPLHF.

There are many counts of this clonotype. The V call is TRBV23-1, the J call TRBJ2-7, with D unclear. TRBV23-1 counts as an open reading frame of uncertain function. CDR3 size: 16 residues. Trimming cost V 0 bases and J 5 bases, with 17 bases left between them. This CDR3 is CASSQSRTLKRHEQYF. The CDR3 DNA follows: TGCGCCAGCAGTCAATCGAGGACCCTAAAGCGACACGAGCAGTACTTC.